These 28 T cell receptor beta chains came from one sample sequenced in a study of T cell responses to AZD1222 COVID-19 vaccine. Only in-frame clones appear in the TCRdb table, and some are missing; sequencing was by immunoSEQ multiplex PCR. The table includes approximately 120,000 clones, over 90% detected once. The material was peripheral blood, obtained on day 0 of AZD1222 vaccination. The source of these receptors is an adult in good health.

V and J are TRBV5-6 and TRBJ1-1; 7 positions agree with TRBD1. V lost 4 bases, J lost 4 bases, and 4 bases stayed unmatched. This CDR3 comprises 13 residues. Germline-derived CDR1 and CDR2 are SGHDT and YYEEEE. The CDR3 here is CASSESGGTEAFF. Written as DNA, the CDR3 is TGTGCCAGCAGCGAATCAGGGGGCACTGAAGCTTTCTTT.

The chain recombines TRBV4-1 with TRBJ2-3, with D hard to call. The CDR3 consists of 15 residues. Germline CDR1 MGHRA, CDR2 YSYEKL. The V gene lost 1 base and the J gene lost 1 base, with 9 bases spanning the gap. Here the CDR3 reads CASSQGPLGTDTQYF. In DNA, the CDR3 is TGCGCCAGCAGCCAAGGGCCCCTGGGCACAGATACGCAGTATTTT.

The V call is TRBV5-1, the J call TRBJ2-5; the match to TRBD1 covers 7 bases. Unmatched junction bases numbered 4, after V lost 3 bases and J lost 5 bases. The germline V gene encodes CDR1 SGHRS and CDR2 YFSETQ. The CDR3 spans 13 residues. This CDR3 is CASSSTGSETQYF. In DNA, the CDR3 is TGCGCCAGCAGCTCGACAGGGAGCGAGACCCAGTACTTC.

The rearrangement uses TRBV7-2 and TRBJ2-1; D might be TRBD2 (6 bases). The CDR3 spans 16 residues. V was shortened by 0 bases and J by 0 bases, with 9 bases between the two germline ends. In germline, CDR1 is SGHTA, CDR2 FQGNSA. The CDR3 DNA sequence: TGTGCCAGCAGCTTAGCGGGGACTCTCTCCTACAATGAGCAGTTCTTC. This sequence encodes CASSLAGTLSYNEQFF.

The chain joins TRBV4-2 to TRBJ1-2, with 8 bases matching TRBD1. J was trimmed by 5 bases and V by 4 bases; bases with no gene match: 6. Germline V gene data show CDR1 as LGHNA and CDR2 as YNFKEQ. This CDR3 region has 14 residues. CDR3 DNA sequence: TGTGCCAGCAGCCGCCAAGGACAGGGTTATGGCTACACCTTC. It encodes CASSRQGQGYGYTF.

J is TRBJ2-1 and V is TRBV2, with a possible D match to TRBD2 (6 bases). CDR1 is SNHLY, CDR2 FYNNEI, per germline. V lost 3 bases and J 2 bases, leaving 11 bases between the germline ends. CDR3 size: 15 residues. This chain's CDR3 is CASSDPTSTYNEQFF. The DNA of the CDR3 is TGTGCCAGCAGTGATCCGACTAGTACCTACAATGAGCAGTTCTTC.

The chain links TRBV4-1 to TRBJ1-1, with D uncertain. V shed 0 bases and J shed 3 bases, with 8 bases lying between them. CDR1 is MGHRA and CDR2 is YSYEKL in the germline V gene. The CDR3 is made up of 14 amino acids. CDR3 nucleotides: TGCGCCAGCAGCCAAGATCCCCTGGACACTGAAGCTTTCTTT. Its translation: CASSQDPLDTEAFF.

This clone was observed once. The V gene is TRBV5-1, the J gene TRBJ2-3; D is uncertain. Trimming removed 0 bases at V and 0 bases at J, with 5 bases between. CDR3 length: 14 residues. The germline gives CDR1 SGHRS, CDR2 YFSETQ. Here the CDR3 DNA reads TGCGCCAGCAGCTTGGGAACTAGCACAGATACGCAGTATTTT. Translating it yields CASSLGTSTDTQYF.

This chain links TRBV11-2 with TRBJ1-2; D is ambiguous. Trimming removed 1 base at V and 7 bases at J, with 13 bases between. CDR3 length equals 14 residues. Germline V gene sequence: CDR1 SGHAT, CDR2 FQNNGV. CDR3 coding DNA: TGTGCCAGCAGCTTAGCTACAACATTTACTGGCTACACCTTC. Protein product: CASSLATTFTGYTF. The full variable domain, in which reference TRBV11-2 and TRBJ1-2 provide the parts outside the CDR3, is EAGVAQSPRYKIIEKRQSVAFWCNPISGHATLYWYQQILGQGPKLLIQFQNNGVVDDSQLPKDRFSAERLKGVDSTLKIQPAKLEDSAVYLCASSLATTFTGYTFGSGTRLTVV.

The rearrangement joins TRBV18 to TRBJ2-3, with D perhaps given as TRBD1 or TRBD2 (5 bases each). V shed 2 bases and J shed 2 bases, with 8 bases lying between them. The CDR3 runs 14 residues. CDR1 KGHSH and CDR2 LQKENI come from the germline V gene. CDR3 region: CASSPAGATDTQYF. The CDR3 DNA follows: TGTGCCAGCTCACCAGCCGGGGCCACAGATACGCAGTATTTT.

The chain recombines TRBV4-1 with TRBJ2-1; D remains unclear. This CDR3 is built from 16 residues. Trimming shortened V by 2 bases and J by 7 bases, and 18 bases separated the two germline ends. CDR1 and CDR2 from the germline V gene are MGHRA and YSYEKL. The CDR3 reads CASSQRSTLLENEQFF. The CDR3 DNA reads as TGCGCCAGCAGCCAACGATCTACCCTCCTAGAAAATGAGCAGTTCTTC.

V and J are TRBV6-2 or TRBV6-3 and TRBJ1-5; TRBD1 agrees at 8 bases. CDR3 length equals 16 residues. Germline V gives CDR1 MNHEY, CDR2 SVGEGT. V shed 2 bases, J shed 3 bases, and the junction held 6 bases outside the gene matches. CDR3: CASSYEGRGLNQPQHF. The CDR3 DNA follows: TGTGCCAGCAGTTACGAGGGCAGGGGGCTCAATCAGCCCCAGCATTTT.

V gene TRBV7-9 combines with J gene TRBJ2-7; 12 nucleotides match TRBD2. The ends lost 6 bases at V and 2 bases at J; junction bases unmatched: 5. Germline-derived CDR1 and CDR2 are SEHNR and FQNEAQ (reference sequence). The CDR3 loop spans 15 amino acids. Here the CDR3 DNA reads TGTGCCAGCAGGCAGACTAGCGGGGGTACCTACGAGCAGTACTTC. Amino acids: CASRQTSGGTYEQYF.

V usage is TRBV19 and J usage is TRBJ1-1; D is unresolved. Germline V lookup: CDR1 LNHDA, CDR2 SQIVND (reference sequence). V lost 1 base to trimming and J lost 6 bases, with 9 bases between them. This CDR3 contains 13 residues. CDR3 protein: CASSIGERAEAFF. The CDR3 coding sequence is TGTGCCAGTAGTATAGGGGAGAGGGCTGAAGCTTTCTTT.

In its sample, this clone was seen once. CDR3 protein: CASSYRDTQYF. In DNA, the CDR3 is TGTGCCAGCAGTTACAGGGATACGCAGTATTTT. V usage is TRBV6-5 and J usage is TRBJ2-3; D remains unclear. Germline V gene sequence: CDR1 MNHEY, CDR2 SVGAGI. The length of the CDR3 is 11 residues. Trimming removed 2 bases from V and 6 bases from J, with 3 bases in between.

This clone has a single count. The V gene is TRBV4-2, the J gene TRBJ2-7; D remains unclear. Trimming removed 0 bases at V and 0 bases at J, with 15 bases between. Germline V gene lookup returns CDR1 LGHNA and CDR2 YNFKEQ. The CDR3 length is 17 residues. The CDR3 DNA reads as TGTGCCAGCAGCCAAGATGGGTTGGCCTTCAGCTCCTACGAGCAGTACTTC. It translates to CASSQDGLAFSSYEQYF.

The chain joins TRBV11-1 to TRBJ2-3; D is tentatively TRBD1 or TRBD2 (5 bases each). CDR1 and CDR2 from the germline V gene are SGHAT and FQDESV (reference sequence). The CDR3 has 16 residues. V lost 0 bases, J lost 2 bases, and 12 bases lay in between. CDR3 nucleotide sequence: TGTGCCAGCAGCTTAGCAGGGACGGAAAACACAGATACGCAGTATTTT. Protein: CASSLAGTENTDTQYF.

The chain's CDR3 is CASSLEFVRSYEQYF. CDR3 DNA: TGTGCCAGCAGCTTAGAGTTCGTACGATCCTACGAGCAGTACTTC. The chain is built from TRBV7-2 and TRBJ2-7; unclear D gene. V dropped 1 base and J dropped 1 base, with 11 bases sitting between them. CDR3 length: 15 amino acids. Looked up from germline, CDR1 is SGHTA and CDR2 is FQGNSA.

J is TRBJ1-1 and V is TRBV7-9; no clear D gene. This CDR3 has 12 residues. CDR1 is SEHNR and CDR2 is FQNEAQ in the germline V gene (reference sequence). Trimming cost V 2 bases and J 11 bases, with 12 bases left between them. As DNA, the CDR3 is TGTGCCAGCAGCTTACCGGGCCCCGCCGCTTTCTTT. Translated: CASSLPGPAAFF.

The V call is TRBV18, the J call TRBJ2-5, with TRBD1 matching 8 bases. CDR3 length: 14 amino acids. Trimming took 6 bases from V and 3 from J; bases not matched to a gene: 6. Germline V lookup: CDR1 KGHSH, CDR2 LQKENI. CDR3 nucleotides: TGTGCCAGCTCCAAGTTACAGGGGGAAGAGACCCAGTACTTC. Its translation: CASSKLQGEETQYF.

The V gene is TRBV6-5, the J gene TRBJ2-1; a possible D gene is TRBD2 (5 bases). The V gene lost 1 base and the J gene lost 1 base, with 8 bases spanning the gap. Germline CDR1 MNHEY, CDR2 SVGAGI. The CDR3 is 15 amino acids. CDR3 sequence reads: CASSYLKRSYNEQFF. In nucleotides, the CDR3 is TGTGCCAGCAGTTACTTGAAGCGGTCCTACAATGAGCAGTTCTTC.

The V call is TRBV9, the J call TRBJ1-1, with TRBD1 matching 8 bases. The CDR3 is 13 amino acids. Germline CDR1 and CDR2: SGDLS and YYNGEE. After removal of 3 bases from V and 5 bases from J, the junction contained 3 bases not matched to a gene. The DNA of the CDR3 is TGTGCCAGCAGCGACCGGGACAGGACTGAAGCTTTCTTT. It translates to CASSDRDRTEAFF.

For the CDR3, the DNA is TGTGCCAGCAGTGAAATTAGTTCAGGATACGGGGAAAAACTGTTTTTT. It yields the protein CASSEISSGYGEKLFF. The rearrangement joins TRBV25-1 to TRBJ1-4; no clear D. This CDR3 contains 16 residues. V was trimmed by 2 bases and J by 8 bases, leaving 18 bases between them. The germline gives CDR1 MGHDK, CDR2 SYGVNS. The full variable domain, rest sourced from reference TRBV25-1 and TRBJ1-4, is EADIYQTPRYLVIGTGKKITLECSQTMGHDKMYWYQQDPGMELHLIHYSYGVNSTEKGDLSSESTVSRIRTEHFPLTLESARPSHTSQYLCASSEISSGYGEKLFFGSGTQLSVL.

The chain combines TRBV5-1 with TRBJ2-7; 8 bases are shared with TRBD1. The CDR3 is made up of 15 amino acids. V dropped 4 bases and J dropped 0; count of bases not matched to a gene: 6. Germline V gene lookup returns CDR1 SGHRS and CDR2 YFSETQ. The CDR3 spells CASSGGQVSSYEQYF. The CDR3 region has the DNA TGCGCCAGCAGCGGGGGACAGGTAAGCTCCTACGAGCAGTACTTC.

The chain has TRBV2 and TRBJ1-1; TRBD1 is a possible D gene (5 bases). Between the trimmed V and J ends, which lost 4 bases and 5 bases, there was a span of 8 bases. The CDR3 is 12 residues long. Germline lookup yields CDR1 SNHLY and CDR2 FYNNEI. The CDR3 DNA follows: TGTGCCAGCAGTGTTAGGGGTACTGAAGCTTTCTTT. Its protein is CASSVRGTEAFF.

The chain recombines TRBV19 with TRBJ1-1; a possible D gene is TRBD1 (6 bases). The V end was cut by 9 bases, the J end by 1 base, with 18 bases between. In germline, CDR1 is LNHDA, CDR2 SQIVND (reference sequence). The CDR3 runs 15 residues. CDR3 amino acids: CASRGADRPNTEAFF. Here the CDR3 DNA reads TGTGCCAGCAGAGGCGCCGACAGGCCGAACACTGAAGCTTTCTTT.

The V and J genes are TRBV10-1 and TRBJ2-3; D gene uncertain. CDR3 length: 13 amino acids. CDR1 and CDR2 from the germline V gene are WNHNN and SYGVQD (reference sequence). Trimming left V 3 bases short and J 8 bases short, with 12 bases between. The CDR3 DNA follows: TGCGCCAGCAGTGATTCGGGTATCGGTACGCAGTATTTT. Amino acid sequence: CASSDSGIGTQYF.

CDR3 sequence (DNA): TGTGCCATCAGTCGAAGTCTGTTAGAGGCAGGGGGAAACACCGGGGAGCTGTTTTTT. Translation gives CAISRSLLEAGGNTGELFF. This chain joins TRBV10-3 and TRBJ2-2; 7 bases are shared with TRBD1. The CDR3 loop spans 19 amino acids. V shed 5 bases and J 2 bases; nucleotides not matched to a gene: 17. Germline V lookup: CDR1 ENHRY, CDR2 SYGVKD.